The present TCR beta chain was sequenced within a study of cytomegalovirus exposure and HLA in healthy donors. The study, taken as a whole, reports: From TCR beta sequences, most subjects' HLA-A and HLA-B alleles were reportedly predicted accurately. Later findings reportedly placed an Asian-associated ancestry cluster below the approximately 670-donor mean for N-insertions. A likely sequencing artifact accounted for one observed cluster of highly shared sequence variants. Most TCR beta V segments were productive about 87% or about 30% of the time in an earlier analysis.

On this clone itself: Its antigen is currently unknown.

Germline V gene sequence: CDR1 LNHDA, CDR2 SQIVND (reference sequence). The CDR3 is made up of 15 amino acids. V was cut by 5 bases and J by 1 base, with 14 bases left in between. Vbeta (60) and Jbeta (13) primers were used in the PCR. Here immunoSEQ multiplex PCR was the method, and the copy in TCRdb shows in-frame clones only, minus some. The sample lists 100,000 or so clones; more than 9.5% were seen once. Sequencing input: PBMCs. The TCR was taken from a middle-aged man in good health and CMV-seropositive. The V call is TRBV19, the J call TRBJ1-1; no clear D. DNA for the CDR3: TGTGCCAGTAGTCCCGGAGGACTCCGGAACACTGAAGCTTTCTTT. It specifies CASSPGGLRNTEAFF.